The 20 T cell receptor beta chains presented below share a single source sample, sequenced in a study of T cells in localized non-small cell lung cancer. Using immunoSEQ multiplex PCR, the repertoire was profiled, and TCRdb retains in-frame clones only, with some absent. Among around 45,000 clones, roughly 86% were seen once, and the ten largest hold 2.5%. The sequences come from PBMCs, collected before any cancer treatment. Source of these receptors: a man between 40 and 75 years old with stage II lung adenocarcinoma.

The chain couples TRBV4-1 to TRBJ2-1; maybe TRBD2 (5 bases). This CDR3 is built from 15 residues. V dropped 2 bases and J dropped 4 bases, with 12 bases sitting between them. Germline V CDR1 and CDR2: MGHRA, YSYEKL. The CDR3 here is CASSQMSRTYNEQFF. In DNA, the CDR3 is TGCGCCAGCAGCCAAATGAGCCGGACTTACAATGAGCAGTTCTTC.

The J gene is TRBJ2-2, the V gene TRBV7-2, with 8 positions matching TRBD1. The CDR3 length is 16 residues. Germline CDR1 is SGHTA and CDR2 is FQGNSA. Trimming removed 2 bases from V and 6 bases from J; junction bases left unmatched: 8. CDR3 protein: CASSLTGTGNAGELFF. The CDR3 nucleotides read TGTGCCAGCAGCTTAACCGGGACAGGTAACGCCGGGGAGCTGTTTTTT.

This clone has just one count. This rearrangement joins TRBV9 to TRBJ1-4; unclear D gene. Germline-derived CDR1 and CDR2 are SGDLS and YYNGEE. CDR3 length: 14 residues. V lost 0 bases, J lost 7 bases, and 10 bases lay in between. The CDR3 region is CASSVGMNPEKLFF. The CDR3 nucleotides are TGTGCCAGCAGCGTAGGGATGAACCCTGAAAAACTGTTTTTT.

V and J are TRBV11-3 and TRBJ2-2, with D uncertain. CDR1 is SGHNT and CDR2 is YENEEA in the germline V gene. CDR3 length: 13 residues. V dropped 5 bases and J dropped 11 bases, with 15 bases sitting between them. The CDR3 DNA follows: TGTGCCAGCAGCCCGGGCCTCTTGGGTGAGCTGTTTTTT. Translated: CASSPGLLGELFF.

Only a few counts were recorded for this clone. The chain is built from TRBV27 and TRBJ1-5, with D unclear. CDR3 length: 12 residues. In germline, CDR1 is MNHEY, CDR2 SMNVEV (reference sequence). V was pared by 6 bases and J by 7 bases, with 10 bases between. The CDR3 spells CASRTQGQPQHF. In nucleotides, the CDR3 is TGTGCCAGCAGAACACAAGGGCAGCCCCAGCATTTT.

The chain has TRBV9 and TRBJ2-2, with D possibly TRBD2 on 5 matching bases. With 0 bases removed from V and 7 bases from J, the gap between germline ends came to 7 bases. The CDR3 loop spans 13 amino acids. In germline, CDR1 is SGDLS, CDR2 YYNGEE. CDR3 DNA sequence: TGTGCCAGCAGCGTAGGTGGGAGCGGGGAGCTGTTTTTT. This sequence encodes CASSVGGSGELFF.

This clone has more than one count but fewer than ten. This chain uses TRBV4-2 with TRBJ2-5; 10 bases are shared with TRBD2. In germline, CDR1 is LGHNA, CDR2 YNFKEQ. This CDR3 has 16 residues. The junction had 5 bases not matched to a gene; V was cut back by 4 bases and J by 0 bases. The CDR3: CASSPTSGVNQETQYF. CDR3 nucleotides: TGTGCCAGCAGCCCAACTAGCGGGGTTAACCAAGAGACCCAGTACTTC.

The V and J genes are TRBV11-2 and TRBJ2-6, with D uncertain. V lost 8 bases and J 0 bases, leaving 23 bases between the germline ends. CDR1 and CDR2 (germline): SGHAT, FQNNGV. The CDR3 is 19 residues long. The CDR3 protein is CASRRSLLYPSSGANVLTF. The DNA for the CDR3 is TGTGCCAGCCGCCGGAGTCTCCTGTACCCTAGCTCTGGGGCCAACGTCCTGACTTTC.

This chain's CDR3 is CASSGQGRWYGYTF. The CDR3 DNA reads TGTGCCAGTTCCGGACAGGGACGTTGGTATGGCTACACCTTC. This rearrangement joins TRBV27 to TRBJ1-2; 8 bases align to TRBD1. The CDR3 is 14 amino acids. Germline values: CDR1 MNHEY, CDR2 SMNVEV (reference sequence). Trimming at V came to 9 bases and at J to 5 bases, leaving 11 bases not matched to a gene.

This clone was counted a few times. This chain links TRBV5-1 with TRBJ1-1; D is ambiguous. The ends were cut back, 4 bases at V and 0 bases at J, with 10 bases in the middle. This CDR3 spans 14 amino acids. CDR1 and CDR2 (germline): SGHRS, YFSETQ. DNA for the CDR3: TGCGCCAGCAGCCCCCGCACGGTGAACACTGAAGCTTTCTTT. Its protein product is CASSPRTVNTEAFF.

The CDR3 reads CASSRDRGDEQYV. The CDR3 DNA sequence: TGTGCCAGCAGTAGGGACAGGGGCGACGAGCAGTACGTC. The V gene is TRBV6-1, the J gene TRBJ2-7; 10 bases line up with TRBD1. Germline V gene data show CDR1 as MNHNS and CDR2 as SASEGT. The CDR3 runs to 13 residues. V was pared by 5 bases and J by 5 bases, with 3 bases of the junction left unmatched.

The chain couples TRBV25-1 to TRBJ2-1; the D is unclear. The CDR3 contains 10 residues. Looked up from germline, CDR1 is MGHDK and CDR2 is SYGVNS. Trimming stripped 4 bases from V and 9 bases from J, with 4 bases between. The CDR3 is CASSGGEQFF. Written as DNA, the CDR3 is TGTGCCAGCAGTGGAGGTGAGCAGTTCTTC.

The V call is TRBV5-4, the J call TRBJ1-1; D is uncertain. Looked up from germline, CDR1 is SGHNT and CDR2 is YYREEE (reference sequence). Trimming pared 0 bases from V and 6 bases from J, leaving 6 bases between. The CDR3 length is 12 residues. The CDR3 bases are TGTGCCAGCAGCTTGGGGCAGGCTGAAGCTTTCTTT. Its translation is CASSLGQAEAFF.

Here the CDR3 reads CASSPGLGLSNEKLFF. The CDR3 region has the DNA TGTGCCAGCTCACCCGGATTGGGGCTTTCTAATGAAAAACTGTTTTTT. The chain recombines TRBV18 with TRBJ1-4, with D maybe TRBD1 (5 bases). Germline lookup yields CDR1 KGHSH and CDR2 LQKENI. V lost 3 bases, J lost 3 bases, and 14 bases lay in between. CDR3 length: 16 amino acids.

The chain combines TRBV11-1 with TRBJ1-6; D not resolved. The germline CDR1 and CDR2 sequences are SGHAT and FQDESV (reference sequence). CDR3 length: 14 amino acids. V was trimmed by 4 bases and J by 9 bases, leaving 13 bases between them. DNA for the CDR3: TGTGCCAGCAGCTGGGCGAGGGTCGGTTCACCCCTCCACTTT. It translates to CASSWARVGSPLHF.

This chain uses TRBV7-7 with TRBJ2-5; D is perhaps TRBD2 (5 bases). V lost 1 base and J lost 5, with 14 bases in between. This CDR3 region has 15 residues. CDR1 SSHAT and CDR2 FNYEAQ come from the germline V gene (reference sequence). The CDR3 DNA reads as TGTGCCAGCAGCTTAGGGCACGCTAGAGGGGAGACCCAGTACTTC. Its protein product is CASSLGHARGETQYF.

The CDR3 is CASSIDRDGEQYV. The CDR3 DNA sequence: TGTGCCAGTAGTATAGATAGGGACGGCGAGCAGTACGTC. This chain links TRBV19 with TRBJ2-7; D is possibly TRBD1 or TRBD2 (5 bases each). This CDR3 has 13 amino acids. V lost 0 bases and J 6 bases, leaving 9 bases between the germline ends. Germline V CDR1 and CDR2: LNHDA, SQIVND (reference sequence).

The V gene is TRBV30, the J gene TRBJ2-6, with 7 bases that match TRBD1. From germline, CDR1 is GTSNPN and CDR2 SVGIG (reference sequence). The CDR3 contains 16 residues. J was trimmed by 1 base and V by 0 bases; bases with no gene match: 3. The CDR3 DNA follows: TGTGCCTGGAGTGTACAGGGGCCTTCTGGGGCCAACGTCCTGACTTTC. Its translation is CAWSVQGPSGANVLTF.

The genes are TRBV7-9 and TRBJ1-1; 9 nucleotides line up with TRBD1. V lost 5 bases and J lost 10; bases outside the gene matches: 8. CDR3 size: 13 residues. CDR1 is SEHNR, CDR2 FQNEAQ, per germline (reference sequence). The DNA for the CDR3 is TGTGCCAGCAGCCTCGGGACAGGGAAGTCAGCTTTCTTT. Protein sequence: CASSLGTGKSAFF.

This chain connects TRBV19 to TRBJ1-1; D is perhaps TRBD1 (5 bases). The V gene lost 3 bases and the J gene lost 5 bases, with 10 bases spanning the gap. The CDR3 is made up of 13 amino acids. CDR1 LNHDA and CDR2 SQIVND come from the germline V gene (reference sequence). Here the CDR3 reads CASSMRGGTEAFF. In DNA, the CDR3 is TGTGCCAGTAGTATGAGGGGAGGAACTGAAGCTTTCTTT.